Listed here is a single TCR beta chain. This sample is part of a study of blood T cell repertoires in COVID-19. Study-wide context: Whether acute or convalescent, the COVID-19 samples came from the United States, Italy and Spain. PBMCs, B-cell-depleted T cells, or T cells provided the cDNA or gDNA that made up the material.

Seattle's cohort entered during active infection and was followed longitudinally. In the authors' workflow: Amplification of reference gene primers was used by the study to estimate nucleated cell counts. Sequenced by immunoSEQ multiplex PCR; TCRdb stores in-frame clones only, minus some. D and trimming come from the DNA, and the V and J calls and clone size come from that table. The sample includes about 160,000 clones, over 80% of them seen just once. Sequencing was done on a sample of peripheral blood. The TCR comes from a young man with COVID-19, enrolled during active disease.

The CDR3 nucleotides are TGTGCCAGCAGCCCACAAGGACAGGGGGAACAGCCCCAGCATTTT. This encodes CASSPQGQGEQPQHF. The chain recombines TRBV7-3 with TRBJ1-5, with 10 bases that match TRBD1. Trimming at V came to 5 bases and at J to 7 bases, leaving 8 bases not matched to a gene. The CDR3 extends over 15 amino acids. The germline V gene has CDR1 SGHTA and CDR2 FQGTGA.